Below are 9 T cell receptor beta chains sequenced from a single sample in a study of T cells in localized non-small cell lung cancer. This table comes from immunoSEQ multiplex PCR, and its TCRdb copy is limited to in-frame clones, with some not included. In the table there are tens of thousands of clones, 75% to 85% of which are singletons. The sequencing used peripheral blood, collected before any cancer treatment. The receptor set was obtained from a woman aged 35 to 69 with stage I lung adenocarcinoma.

CDR3 residues: CASSSGATETQYF. The CDR3 DNA is TGTGCCAGCAGCTCGGGGGCGACAGAGACCCAGTACTTC. The chain employs TRBV7-2 and TRBJ2-5; D might be TRBD1 or TRBD2, each matching 6 bases. Trimming cost V 4 bases and J 4 bases, with 10 bases left between them. The CDR3 consists of 13 residues. CDR1 is SGHTA, CDR2 FQGNSA, per germline.

The V gene is TRBV6-5, the J gene TRBJ1-4, with D tentatively TRBD1 (5 bases). The CDR3 is 15 amino acids. Germline CDR1 is MNHEY and CDR2 is SVGAGI. V was clipped by 0 bases and J by 1 base, with 6 bases between them. The CDR3 DNA follows: TGTGCCAGCAGTTACTCGAGGGGAACTAATGAAAAACTGTTTTTT. Translated: CASSYSRGTNEKLFF.

The genes are TRBV5-1 and TRBJ1-4; possibly TRBD1 for D (6 bases). Germline-derived CDR1 and CDR2 are SGHRS and YFSETQ. The ends were cut back, 2 bases at V and 8 bases at J, with 19 bases in the middle. The CDR3 has 16 residues. The CDR3 DNA reads TGCGCCAGCAGCTTCACCGGGCAGGGGATTCGAGAAAAACTGTTTTTT. This codes for CASSFTGQGIREKLFF. Using reference TRBV5-1 and TRBJ1-4 for the parts outside the CDR3, the full variable domain is KAGVTQTPRYLIKTRGQQVTLSCSPISGHRSVSWYQQTPGQGLQFLFEYFSETQRNKGNFPGRFSGRQFSNSRSEMNVSTLELGDSALYLCASSFTGQGIREKLFFGSGTQLSVL.

Of note for this clone: One end of the junction fails to match germline, which may point to a read error. This sequence joins TRBV30 and TRBJ1-4; tentatively, D is TRBD1 (5 bases). The CDR3 has 11 residues. Germline CDR1 is GTSNPN and CDR2 is SVGIG (reference sequence). In DNA, the CDR3 is TGTGCCTGGGGGACTAAGGAAAAACTGTTTTTT. Amino acid sequence: CAWGTKEKLFF. The full variable domain, rest sourced from reference TRBV30 and TRBJ1-4, is SQTIHQWPATLVQPVGSPLSLECTVEGTSNPNLYWYRQAAGRGLQLLFYSVGIGQISSEVPQNLSASRPQDRQFILSSKKLLLSDSGFYLCAWGTKEKLFFGSGTQLSVL.

The V gene is TRBV14, the J gene TRBJ1-6; D is possibly TRBD1 (5 bases). The ends were cut back, 4 bases at V and 6 bases at J, with 10 bases in the middle. The V gene's germline CDR1 is SGHDN and CDR2 FVKESK. The CDR3 consists of 14 residues. In DNA, the CDR3 is TGTGCCAGCAGCCGAACCCAGGGTAATTCACCCCTCCACTTT. The encoded protein is CASSRTQGNSPLHF. The variable domain in full, completed from reference TRBV14 and TRBJ1-6, reads EAGVTQFPSHSVIEKGQTVTLRCDPISGHDNLYWYRRVMGKEIKFLLHFVKESKQDESGMPNNRFLAERTGGTYSTLKVQPAELEDSGVYFCASSRTQGNSPLHFGNGTRLTVT.

The chain combines TRBV6-5 with TRBJ1-2; D gene uncertain. The length of the CDR3 is 14 residues. Germline V CDR1 and CDR2: MNHEY, SVGAGI. V was clipped by 0 bases and J by 4 bases, with 9 bases between them. CDR3 in DNA: TGTGCCAGCAGTTACTCGAGGACCAGCTATGGCTACACCTTC. It yields the protein CASSYSRTSYGYTF.

The chain couples TRBV2 to TRBJ1-4; no definite D call. Germline V gene sequence: CDR1 SNHLY, CDR2 FYNNEI. CDR3 size: 13 residues. V was pared by 3 bases and J by 8 bases, with 10 bases between. CDR3 sequence reads: CASSDPPWEKLFF. Here the CDR3 DNA reads TGTGCCAGCAGTGACCCGCCATGGGAAAAACTGTTTTTT.

The rearrangement links TRBV5-6 to TRBJ2-7; D is perhaps TRBD2 (6 bases). Germline V gives CDR1 SGHDT, CDR2 YYEEEE. CDR3 length: 14 amino acids. Trimming shortened V by 3 bases and J by 3 bases, and 13 bases separated the two germline ends. The CDR3 DNA is TGTGCCAGCAGCTGGAGACTAGGCGGCTACGAGCAGTACTTC. Translation gives CASSWRLGGYEQYF.

This clone appeared a single time. The chain has TRBV5-5 and TRBJ1-3; D might be TRBD1 (5 bases). Germline CDR1 SGHKS, CDR2 YYEKEE (reference sequence). Trimming cost V 4 bases and J 6 bases, with 32 bases left between them. CDR3 size: 20 residues. The chain's CDR3 is CASSPSPGIMGVLRANTIYF. The CDR3 nucleotides read TGTGCCAGCAGCCCGTCTCCGGGGATTATGGGGGTGTTAAGAGCAAACACCATATATTTT. Combining the CDR3 with reference TRBV5-5 and TRBJ1-3 gives the whole variable domain DAGVTQSPTHLIKTRGQQVTLRCSPISGHKSVSWYQQVLGQGPQFIFQYYEKEERGRGNFPDRFSARQFPNYSSELNVNALLLGDSALYLCASSPSPGIMGVLRANTIYFGEGSWLTVV.